These T cell receptor beta chains were read from a single sample in a study of T cell responses to AZD1222 COVID-19 vaccine. Repertoires were generated with immunoSEQ multiplex PCR, while TCRdb's copy carries only in-frame clones and drops some. The profile covers 90,000 to 130,000 clones, with 94% appearing a single time and 2.5% to 3% taken by the ten largest. Here the sequenced sample was peripheral blood, taken 28 days after the second AZD1222 dose. These receptors were collected from an adult who received the AZD1222 COVID-19 vaccine. Each CDR3 is given with its conserved first and last residue. The D gene is left open where the match is weak. Clone size, where shown, is once, few, many, or a class for clones that have expanded.

j_gene	v_gene	d_gene	abundance	CDR3nt	CDR3aa
TRBJ2-5	TRBV5-5	TRBD2	NA	TGTGCCAGCAGCTTGGGCGCGGGGGGAGGAATAGAGACCCAGTACTTC	CASSLGAGGGIETQYF
TRBJ2-5	TRBV7-2	NA	NA	TGTGCCAGCAGCCGGGCGGAGTTGACCTGGTCCCAGTACTTC	CASSRAELTWSQYF
TRBJ1-1	TRBV9	TRBD1	NA	TGTGCCAGCAGCGTCCTACCGGGACAGGAAGCTTTCTTT	CASSVLPGQEAFF
TRBJ2-1	TRBV7-9	TRBD2	NA	TGTGCCAGCAGCTTTGGGGGGACGGGAGGATCCTACAATGAGCAGTTCTTC	CASSFGGTGGSYNEQFF
TRBJ1-4	TRBV6-5	NA	NA	TGTGCCAGCAGTTTACTCCGGGGCGCGGGAAAACTGTTTTTT	CASSLLRGAGKLFF
TRBJ2-7	TRBV3-1/TRBV3-2	NA	NA	TGTGCCAGCAGCCGAAGTGGGGGGACCTACGAGCAGTACTTC	CASSRSGGTYEQYF
TRBJ2-1	TRBV7-8	TRBD2	NA	TGTGCCAGCAGCCTCCCCGAAAGCGGGGGATCCTACAATGAGCAGTTCTTC	CASSLPESGGSYNEQFF
TRBJ2-3	TRBV7-6	TRBD2	NA	TGTGCCAGCAGCTTAGAGCTTGCGGGGGGCGCAGATACGCAGTATTTT	CASSLELAGGADTQYF
TRBJ2-1	TRBV4-1	NA	NA	TGCGCCAGCAGCTCCCAGGGGCGGACCTACAATGAGCAGTTCTTC	CASSSQGRTYNEQFF
TRBJ2-7	TRBV7-9	TRBD1	once	TGTGCCAGCAGCTTAGTCCAGGGGGCTTACGAGCAGTACTTC	CASSLVQGAYEQYF
TRBJ1-1	TRBV6-5	NA	NA	TGTGCCAGCAAGGGTCCCGGGGCCACTGAAGCTTTCTTT	CASKGPGATEAFF
TRBJ2-7	TRBV10-3	NA	NA	TGTGCCATCAGTGAACGGACAGACAGCTACGAGCAGTACTTC	CAISERTDSYEQYF
TRBJ2-1	TRBV12-5	TRBD2	NA	TGTGCTAGTGGCCCTCCCGGGACTAGCGGGGGGGCCACTGAGCAGTTCTTC	CASGPPGTSGGATEQFF
TRBJ2-2	TRBV27	NA	NA	TGTGCCAGCAGTGGCTGGGGGACCGGGGAGCTGTTTTTT	CASSGWGTGELFF
TRBJ1-6	TRBV18	TRBD1	NA	TGTGCCAGCTCACGCACGGGACAGGGGAATTCACCCCTCCACTTT	CASSRTGQGNSPLHF
TRBJ1-1	TRBV15	NA	NA	TGTGCCACCAGCAGAGATCGGACATCAGCTTTCTTT	CATSRDRTSAFF
TRBJ1-6	TRBV28	NA	NA	TGTGCCAGCAGTCCCCCCAGAGGGTCCTATAATTCACCCCTCCACTTT	CASSPPRGSYNSPLHF
TRBJ1-1	TRBV6-5	NA	NA	TGTGCCAGCAGTTACTCGCCAGGGTGGGCTTTCTTT	CASSYSPGWAFF
TRBJ1-5	TRBV19	NA	once	TGTGCCAGTAGTCCCCGTCGGGAGCCCAATCAGCCCCAGCATTTT	CASSPRREPNQPQHF
TRBJ1-5	TRBV7-8	NA	NA	TGTGCCAGCAGCATAACAAGTCGGTTAATCCAGCCCCAGCATTTT	CASSITSRLIQPQHF
TRBJ1-1	TRBV7-9	NA	NA	TGTGCCAGCAGCCTAGACATGAACACTGAAGCTTTCTTT	CASSLDMNTEAFF
TRBJ1-2	TRBV10-3	NA	NA	TGTGCCATCAGTTCCGGGATGCCCTATGGCTACACCTTC	CAISSGMPYGYTF
TRBJ1-5	TRBV5-8	NA	NA	TGTGCCAGCAGCTTGTTTCAGGGGACGGAAGTTTCAAGGGATCAGCCCCAGCATTTT	CASSLFQGTEVSRDQPQHF
TRBJ2-5	TRBV5-1	NA	NA	TGCGCCAGCAGCTTGGGATTACGACAGCAAGAGACCCAGTACTTC	CASSLGLRQQETQYF
TRBJ1-6	TRBV5-1	NA	NA	TGCGCCAGCAGCTTGGCGGGTCGTAATTCACCCCTCCACTTT	CASSLAGRNSPLHF
TRBJ1-2	TRBV9	NA	once	TGTGCCAGCAGCCTGGGACACCCTTATGGCTACACCTTC	CASSLGHPYGYTF
TRBJ2-7	TRBV5-4	NA	once	TGTGCCAGCAGCTTTGAGACTAGGTCTCGCGAGCAGTACTTC	CASSFETRSREQYF
TRBJ2-1	TRBV27	NA	NA	TGTGCCAGCAGTTTAATGTCCTACAATGAGCAGTTCTTC	CASSLMSYNEQFF
TRBJ2-4	TRBV7-9	NA	NA	TGTGCCAGCAGCTTAGGACTCGCATCGGGAGTATACATTCAGTACTTC	CASSLGLASGVYIQYF
TRBJ2-7	TRBV7-2	TRBD1	NA	TGTGCCAGCAGCTTAGCTACCTCAATCTCATATGGGGACAGGGACTGGTACGAGCAGTACTTC	CASSLATSISYGDRDWYEQYF
TRBJ1-1	TRBV3-1/TRBV3-2	TRBD1	NA	TGTGCCAGCAGCCACCCACAGGGGGGGTTCACTGAAGCTTTCTTT	CASSHPQGGFTEAFF
TRBJ1-6	TRBV12-3/TRBV12-4	NA	NA	TGTGCCAGCAGTTTTGGAGCTAATTCACCCCTCCACTTT	CASSFGANSPLHF
TRBJ1-2	TRBV27	TRBD1	NA	TGTGCCAGCCTCCCGGGACAGGGGTTGTATGGCTACACCTTC	CASLPGQGLYGYTF
TRBJ1-1	TRBV7-9	TRBD1	once	TGTGCCAGCAGACCAACAGGGGGCGGGACTGAAGCTTTCTTT	CASRPTGGGTEAFF
TRBJ1-2	TRBV5-4	TRBD1	NA	TGTGCCAGCAGCTCATCCACAGGGGTTAAAGGCTACACCTTC	CASSSSTGVKGYTF
TRBJ1-1	TRBV10-2	NA	NA	TGCGCCAGCATCCTGGGAGGGGCAGCTGAAGCTTTCTTT	CASILGGAAEAFF
TRBJ2-3	TRBV7-7	NA	NA	TGTGCCAGCAGCCCCGGTGGCAGTAGCACAGATACGCAGTATTTT	CASSPGGSSTDTQYF
TRBJ1-2	TRBV5-5	NA	NA	TGTGCCAGCAGCTTCCGACAGAGACCTAACTATGGCTACACCTTC	CASSFRQRPNYGYTF
TRBJ2-3	TRBV19	TRBD2	once	TGTGCCAGTACCGACAGACTAGCGGGGAGCACAGATACGCAGTATTTT	CASTDRLAGSTDTQYF
TRBJ2-3	TRBV4-1	NA	NA	TGCGCCAGCAGCCAAGATAAAGTTTCCACAGATACGCAGTATTTT	CASSQDKVSTDTQYF
TRBJ2-2	TRBV14	TRBD2	NA	TGTGCCAGCAGAGCGGGGGAGTCCCCGGGGACCGGGGAGCTGTTTTTT	CASRAGESPGTGELFF
TRBJ1-2	TRBV7-9	NA	NA	TGTGCCAGCAGCTTAGCGTCTCCTTATGGCTACACCTTC	CASSLASPYGYTF
TRBJ1-5	TRBV5-6	TRBD1	few	TGTGCCAGCAGCGTCTCCGGGACAGGGGCAAATCAGCCCCAGCATTTT	CASSVSGTGANQPQHF
TRBJ1-1	TRBV18	NA	NA	TGTGCCAGCTCTCAGACGGGGATGAACACTGAAGCTTTCTTT	CASSQTGMNTEAFF
TRBJ1-6	TRBV10-3	NA	NA	TGTGCCATCAGTGACGGAGCGTCTAGTTCACCCCTCCACTTT	CAISDGASSSPLHF
TRBJ1-1	TRBV5-4	TRBD1	NA	TGTGCCAGCAGCTTGGATGGGACAGGGGGAACGTTCTTT	CASSLDGTGGTFF
TRBJ1-1	TRBV6-5	TRBD1	NA	TGTGCCAGCGCCTCTGGACAGGGAGGGACTGAAGCTTTCTTT	CASASGQGGTEAFF
TRBJ2-3	TRBV4-1	NA	NA	TGCGCCAGCAGCCAAGCGGCGGTGAAAGCAGATACGCAGTATTTT	CASSQAAVKADTQYF
TRBJ2-1	TRBV4-1	NA	NA	TGCGCCAGCAGCCAAGAAGGGCGGAGTTCCTACAATGAGCAGTTCTTC	CASSQEGRSSYNEQFF
TRBJ1-1	TRBV5-8	NA	NA	TGTGCCAGCAGCTTGTACGCAGGGAACACTGAAGCTTTCTTT	CASSLYAGNTEAFF